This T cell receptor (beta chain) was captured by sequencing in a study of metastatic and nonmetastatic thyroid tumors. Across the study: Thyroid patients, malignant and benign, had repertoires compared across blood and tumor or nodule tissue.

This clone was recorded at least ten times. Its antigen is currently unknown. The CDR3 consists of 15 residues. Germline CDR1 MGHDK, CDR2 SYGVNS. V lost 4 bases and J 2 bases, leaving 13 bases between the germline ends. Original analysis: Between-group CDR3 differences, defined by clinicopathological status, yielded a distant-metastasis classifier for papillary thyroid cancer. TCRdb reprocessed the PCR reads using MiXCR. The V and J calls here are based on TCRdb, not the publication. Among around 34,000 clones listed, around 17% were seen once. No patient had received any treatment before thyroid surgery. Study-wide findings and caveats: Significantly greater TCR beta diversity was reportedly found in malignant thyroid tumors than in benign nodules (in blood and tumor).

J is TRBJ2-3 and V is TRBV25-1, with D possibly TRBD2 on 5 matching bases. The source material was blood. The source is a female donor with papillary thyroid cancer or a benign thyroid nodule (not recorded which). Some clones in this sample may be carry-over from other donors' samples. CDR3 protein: CASSGSGYITDTQYF. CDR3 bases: TGTGCCAGCAGTGGATCGGGGTATATCACAGATACGCAGTATTTT.